This entry lists 2 T cell receptor beta chains sequenced from one sample in a study of T-cell reconstitution after alpha-beta-depleted transplantation in children. Library preparation (for TCRbeta) was performed with unique molecular identifiers. Each CDR3 protein is one row after TCRdb ran MiXCR on the PCR reads. The sample consists of over 400,000 distinct CDR3 sequences, 43% of them appearing once. Material: PBMCs, obtained before TCRalphabeta/CD19-depleted stem cell transplant. These TCRs come from a girl under 10 years old with aplastic anemia, due to receive a stem cell transplant.

The chain recombines TRBV27 with TRBJ2-4, with 12 bases matching TRBD1. Germline V gene sequence: CDR1 MNHEY, CDR2 SMNVEV (reference sequence). The CDR3 runs to 16 residues. The V segment lost 6 bases and the J segment 6 bases; nucleotides outside the gene matches: 9. The CDR3 nucleotides read TGTGCCAGCAGGCAAAGGGACAGGGGGCGAGGAAACATTCAGTACTTC. It translates to CASRQRDRGRGNIQYF.

This clonotype was picked up many times. The chain employs TRBV3-1 and TRBJ2-7; TRBD1 matches at 10 bases. The germline V gene encodes CDR1 LGHDT and CDR2 YNNKEL (reference sequence). The V and J ends lost 9 bases and 1 base, in that order; junction bases with no gene match: 6. CDR3 length: 14 residues. The DNA of the CDR3 is TGTGCCAGTACCGGGACAGGGGCTTCCTACGAGCAGTACTTC. It yields the protein CASTGTGASYEQYF.